Below, one TCR beta chain is given with its context. Its antigen is unknown. The sample comes from a study of T cells in Graves' hyperthyroidism and ophthalmopathy. Study results and caveats: Ophthalmopathy was model-predicted a median about 6 months pre-onset.

Amplified TCR beta CDR3 regions came from RNA transcripts. The TCR CDR3 first-round RT-PCR relied on the HTBI primer set. TCRdb fed the multiplex PCR reads into MiXCR, producing one record per CDR3 protein. In the table there are almost 600,000 distinct CDR3 sequences, about 14% of which are singletons. Source material: blood. The TCR comes from a woman in her twenties or thirties with Graves' hyperthyroidism that later progressed to Graves' ophthalmopathy.

This CDR3 reads CASSLLRDGNEQFF. DNA of the CDR3: TGTGCCAGCAGCTTACTCCGGGACGGCAATGAGCAGTTCTTC. This chain uses TRBV11-2 with TRBJ2-1; the D gene could be TRBD1 or TRBD2 (5 bases each). V was trimmed by 2 bases and J by 6 bases, leaving 11 bases between them. This CDR3 has 14 residues. CDR1 SGHAT and CDR2 FQNNGV come from the germline V gene.